Listed here are 30 T cell receptor beta chains from one sample, sequenced in a study of neoadjuvant anti-PD-1 for oral cavity cancer. Time point reported: after neoadjuvant nivolumab, at surgical resection. The protocol was immunoSEQ multiplex PCR, while the TCRdb copy is restricted to in-frame clones and leaves out a portion. The repertoire consists of about 14,000 clones, with under 80% occurring once and the leading ten covering around 2.5%. Sequenced here: PBMCs, sampled after nivolumab (anti-PD-1) treatment. All receptors derive from a person between 40 and 80 years old with oral cavity squamous cell carcinoma.

This clone was picked up a small number of times. The chain couples TRBV7-8 to TRBJ1-5; D not certain. Trimming pared 3 bases from V and 1 base from J, leaving 10 bases between. The germline V gene encodes CDR1 SGHVS and CDR2 FQNEAQ. The CDR3 runs to 15 residues. CDR3 coding DNA: TGTGCCAGCAGCTTTGGAGTCGGGAGCAATCAGCCCCAGCATTTT. Its protein product is CASSFGVGSNQPQHF.

The chain combines TRBV2 with TRBJ2-5, with D possibly TRBD2 on 5 matching bases. CDR3 length: 13 amino acids. Germline V lookup: CDR1 SNHLY, CDR2 FYNNEI. Trimming cost V 6 bases and J 0 bases, with 8 bases left between them. The chain's CDR3 is CASRALDQETQYF. The CDR3 DNA reads TGTGCCAGCAGAGCACTAGACCAAGAGACCCAGTACTTC. The complete variable domain, with remaining parts taken from reference TRBV2 and TRBJ2-5, reads EPEVTQTPSHQVTQMGQEVILRCVPISNHLYFYWYRQILGQKVEFLVSFYNNEISEKSEIFDDQFSVERPDGSNFTLKIRSTKLEDSAMYFCASRALDQETQYFGPGTRLLVL.

This chain uses TRBV6-1 with TRBJ2-1, with 11 bases aligning to TRBD2. After removal of 9 bases from V and 9 bases from J, the junction contained 10 bases not matched to a gene. This CDR3 is built from 14 residues. Germline-derived CDR1 and CDR2 are MNHNS and SASEGT. Here the CDR3 reads CASRLAGGKTEQFF. The CDR3 DNA follows: TGTGCCAGTAGGCTAGCGGGAGGAAAGACTGAGCAGTTCTTC.

V is TRBV2 and J is TRBJ2-2; D not resolved. V dropped 8 bases and J dropped 5 bases, with 12 bases sitting between them. The length of the CDR3 is 13 residues. Germline V gene sequence: CDR1 SNHLY, CDR2 FYNNEI. This CDR3 reads CASLKGLTGELFF. The DNA for the CDR3 is TGTGCCAGCCTAAAAGGGTTAACCGGGGAGCTGTTTTTT.

The rearrangement joins TRBV4-1 to TRBJ2-1, with 8 bases aligning to TRBD2. Germline V gives CDR1 MGHRA, CDR2 YSYEKL. Trimming at V came to 0 bases and at J to 8 bases, leaving 9 bases not matched to a gene. CDR3 length equals 16 residues. CDR3 sequence reads: CASSQDRLAGSYEQFF. For the CDR3, the DNA is TGCGCCAGCAGCCAAGATCGGTTAGCGGGATCCTATGAGCAGTTCTTC.

The V call is TRBV5-1, the J call TRBJ2-3; tentatively, D is TRBD1 (6 bases). The CDR3 loop spans 14 amino acids. The germline CDR1 and CDR2 sequences are SGHRS and YFSETQ. The germline V and J ends were trimmed by 6 bases and 1 base, with 12 bases remaining between them. CDR3 in amino acids: CASKQGGGTDTQYF. The CDR3 DNA follows: TGCGCCAGCAAACAGGGTGGAGGCACAGATACGCAGTATTTT.

The CDR3 region is CASADRAVGSQPQHF. As DNA, the CDR3 is TGTGCCAGCGCAGACAGGGCGGTGGGGTCGCAGCCCCAGCATTTT. J is TRBJ1-5 and V is TRBV7-2, with 7 bases that match TRBD1. The germline CDR1 and CDR2 sequences are SGHTA and FQGNSA. The CDR3 consists of 15 residues. J lost 7 bases, V lost 8 bases, and 14 bases had no gene match.

The chain links TRBV5-1 to TRBJ2-1, with 14 bases that match TRBD2. Trimming removed 5 bases from V and 8 bases from J; junction bases left unmatched: 12. CDR1 and CDR2 from the germline V gene are SGHRS and YFSETQ. CDR3 size: 17 residues. CDR3 region: CASRSTSGRALFYEQFF. In DNA, the CDR3 is TGCGCCAGCAGGTCGACTAGCGGGAGGGCCCTTTTTTATGAGCAGTTCTTC.

The rearrangement uses TRBV6-5 and TRBJ1-2; tentatively, D is TRBD1 (6 bases). Germline V CDR1 and CDR2: MNHEY, SVGAGI. Trimming removed 10 bases from V and 2 bases from J, with 17 bases in between. The CDR3 spans 14 residues. The CDR3 DNA sequence: TGTGCCACCGTTGGACGGGACACCAACTATGGCTACACCTTC. It is translated as CATVGRDTNYGYTF.

CDR3 loop: CASSPQGATSGELFF. The CDR3 nucleotides read TGCGCCAGCAGCCCACAGGGGGCGACGTCCGGGGAGCTGTTTTTT. The chain employs TRBV5-1 and TRBJ2-2; 9 nucleotides align to TRBD1. CDR1 and CDR2 (germline): SGHRS, YFSETQ. V lost 4 bases, J lost 6 bases, and 7 bases stayed unmatched. The CDR3 has 15 residues.

The chain uses TRBV6-6 and TRBJ2-5; no clear D gene. Germline V gene lookup returns CDR1 MNHNY and CDR2 SVGAGI (reference sequence). The CDR3 contains 11 residues. Trimming cost V 2 bases and J 5 bases, with 3 bases left between them. The CDR3 is CASSYGETQYF. CDR3 nucleotides: TGTGCCAGCAGTTACGGGGAGACCCAGTACTTC.

V usage is TRBV11-3 and J usage is TRBJ2-3; D is perhaps TRBD2 (5 bases). Trimming took 4 bases from V and 10 from J, leaving 12 bases between them. In germline, CDR1 is SGHNT, CDR2 YENEEA. This CDR3 has 12 amino acids. The CDR3 is CASSSREGAQYF. CDR3 in DNA: TGTGCCAGCAGCTCCCGGGAAGGTGCGCAGTATTTT.

This clone was detected only a few times. The DNA of the CDR3 is TGTGCCAGCAGCGTAGTCCCCCCCGGGACAGCACACACTGAAGCTTTCTTT. Protein product: CASSVVPPGTAHTEAFF. The rearrangement uses TRBV9 and TRBJ1-1, with 7 bases fitting TRBD1. The length of the CDR3 is 17 residues. V was pared by 0 bases and J by 3 bases, with 11 bases of the junction left unmatched. CDR1 and CDR2 from the germline V gene are SGDLS and YYNGEE.

The genes are TRBV6-5 and TRBJ2-7, with 7 bases matching TRBD1. The germline gives CDR1 MNHEY, CDR2 SVGAGI. V gave up 0 bases and J gave up 4 bases; unmatched junction bases: 9. There are 16 residues in the CDR3. The CDR3 DNA reads TGTGCCAGCAGTTACTCCGCCACCGGGACAGCTTACGAGCAGTACTTC. Protein product: CASSYSATGTAYEQYF.

V gene TRBV5-4 combines with J gene TRBJ2-5; 11 bases align to TRBD2. Germline values: CDR1 SGHNT, CDR2 YYREEE (reference sequence). V lost 3 bases and J lost 1; bases outside the gene matches: 8. This CDR3 has 17 amino acids. The CDR3: CASSSGGLAAPQETQYF. The CDR3 bases are TGTGCCAGCAGCTCGGGGGGACTAGCGGCGCCCCAAGAGACCCAGTACTTC.

The chain couples TRBV10-3 to TRBJ2-1; D uncertain. The germline V and J ends were trimmed by 3 bases and 15 bases, with 15 bases remaining between them. The CDR3 extends over 12 amino acids. In germline, CDR1 is ENHRY, CDR2 SYGVKD. The CDR3 DNA is TGTGCCATCAGTGAAAGAGGACGCTCCAGGTTCTTC. Translating gives CAISERGRSRFF.

The CDR3 DNA follows: TGTGCCAGCACTGGCAGCTACGAGCAGTACTTC. Translated, it gives CASTGSYEQYF. This chain joins TRBV2 and TRBJ2-7, with D uncertain. V was shortened by 7 bases and J by 3 bases, with 7 bases between the two germline ends. This CDR3 has 11 residues. Germline V gene sequence: CDR1 SNHLY, CDR2 FYNNEI. Using reference TRBV2 and TRBJ2-7 for the parts outside the CDR3, the full variable domain is EPEVTQTPSHQVTQMGQEVILRCVPISNHLYFYWYRQILGQKVEFLVSFYNNEISEKSEIFDDQFSVERPDGSNFTLKIRSTKLEDSAMYFCASTGSYEQYFGPGTRLTVT.

V is TRBV29-1 and J is TRBJ2-1; TRBD2 is a possible D gene (5 bases). Germline values: CDR1 SQVTM, CDR2 ANQGSEA. This CDR3 is built from 11 residues. Trimming pared 4 bases from V and 10 bases from J, leaving 11 bases between. The CDR3 reads CSVVGEREQFF. CDR3 DNA sequence: TGCAGCGTTGTTGGGGAGCGGGAGCAGTTCTTC.

This rearrangement joins TRBV5-5 to TRBJ1-5, with D perhaps TRBD1 (5 bases). Trimming pared 3 bases from V and 6 bases from J, leaving 16 bases between. The CDR3 is made up of 15 amino acids. The V gene's germline CDR1 is SGHKS and CDR2 YYEKEE (reference sequence). CDR3 loop: CASSWAPGGIQPQHF. CDR3 in DNA: TGTGCCAGCAGCTGGGCCCCGGGGGGGATTCAGCCCCAGCATTTT. The full variable domain, its missing parts supplied by reference TRBV5-5 and TRBJ1-5, is DAGVTQSPTHLIKTRGQQVTLRCSPISGHKSVSWYQQVLGQGPQFIFQYYEKEERGRGNFPDRFSARQFPNYSSELNVNALLLGDSALYLCASSWAPGGIQPQHFGDGTRLSIL.

This chain uses TRBV6-5 with TRBJ2-2; 10 nucleotides match TRBD1. The junction had 4 bases not matched to a gene; V was cut back by 0 bases and J by 6 bases. This CDR3 comprises 16 residues. The V gene's germline CDR1 is MNHEY and CDR2 SVGAGI. This CDR3 reads CASSYSRGQGSGELFF. CDR3 DNA: TGTGCCAGCAGTTACTCCCGGGGACAGGGGTCCGGGGAGCTGTTTTTT.

The rearrangement links TRBV7-2 to TRBJ2-1; perhaps TRBD2 as D (7 bases). Per germline, CDR1 SGHTA and CDR2 FQGNSA. CDR3 size: 14 residues. V lost 4 bases to trimming and J lost 5 bases, with 12 bases between them. Written as DNA, the CDR3 is TGTGCCAGCAGCTGGGGGGGCAGGAACAATGAGCAGTTCTTC. This gives the protein CASSWGGRNNEQFF.

This clone was detected only a few times. The chain joins TRBV28 to TRBJ1-2; perhaps TRBD1 as D (6 bases). The CDR3 length is 13 residues. V was pared by 3 bases and J by 3 bases, with 8 bases between. The V gene's germline CDR1 is MDHEN and CDR2 SYDVKM. As DNA, the CDR3 is TGTGCCAGCAGTTTGGACAGAGACTATGGCTACACCTTC. Its translation is CASSLDRDYGYTF.

This clone appeared once. This sequence joins TRBV27 and TRBJ2-7; D possibly corresponds to TRBD2 (6 bases). V lost 6 bases, J lost 4 bases, and 19 bases lay in between. CDR3 length: 15 residues. The germline CDR1 and CDR2 sequences are MNHEY and SMNVEV (reference sequence). CDR3 region: CASSLNAGFLYEQYF. CDR3 bases: TGTGCCAGCAGCCTCAACGCGGGATTTTTGTACGAGCAGTACTTC.

This sequence joins TRBV28 and TRBJ2-7, with 9 bases matching TRBD2. From germline, CDR1 is MDHEN and CDR2 SYDVKM. The CDR3 totals 13 residues. V shed 5 bases, J shed 10 bases, and the junction held 9 bases outside the gene matches. The CDR3: CASSIAGATIQYF. CDR3 bases: TGTGCCAGCAGTATAGCGGGAGCTACCATACAGTACTTC.

CDR3 DNA: TGTGCCAGCAGCCCAGACAGGACCCTTAAAGGTGAAAAACTGTTTTTT. Protein product: CASSPDRTLKGEKLFF. The V call is TRBV9, the J call TRBJ1-4; possibly TRBD1 for D (6 bases). Germline CDR1 reads SGDLS; CDR2 reads YYNGEE. CDR3 size: 16 residues. V was pared by 4 bases and J by 7 bases, with 20 bases between.

This rearrangement joins TRBV6-4 to TRBJ1-2; possibly TRBD1 for D (5 bases). The CDR3 contains 15 residues. V lost 6 bases and J lost 0, with 14 bases in between. Germline-derived CDR1 and CDR2 are MRHNA and SNTAGT. The CDR3 is CASSVGTGTNYGYTF. In DNA form, the CDR3 reads TGTGCCAGCAGCGTTGGGACGGGAACTAACTATGGCTACACCTTC.

This chain joins TRBV6-1 and TRBJ1-1; tentatively, D is TRBD1 (5 bases). Germline values: CDR1 MNHNS, CDR2 SASEGT. V was trimmed by 7 bases and J by 6 bases, leaving 15 bases between them. The CDR3 runs 13 residues. CDR3 protein: CASTGTADAEAFF. The CDR3 nucleotides read TGTGCCAGCACCGGGACTGCAGACGCTGAAGCTTTCTTT.

The genes are TRBV30 and TRBJ2-3, with D tentatively TRBD2 (6 bases). Per the germline V gene, CDR1 is GTSNPN and CDR2 is SVGIG (reference sequence). The CDR3 length is 13 residues. V shed 4 bases and J shed 11 bases, with 19 bases lying between them. In nucleotides, the CDR3 is TGTGCCTGGACTCTGCCCGGCGGGATATGGCAGTATTTT. Encoded protein: CAWTLPGGIWQYF.

This rearrangement joins TRBV28 to TRBJ1-2, with TRBD1 identical over 7 bases. Per germline, CDR1 MDHEN and CDR2 SYDVKM. The CDR3 totals 14 residues. V lost 6 bases and J lost 4; bases outside the gene matches: 8. CDR3 sequence: CASSPRWDSYGYTF. The DNA of the CDR3 is TGTGCCAGCAGCCCCCGGTGGGACAGCTATGGCTACACCTTC.

V gene TRBV19 combines with J gene TRBJ1-2; tentative D call: TRBD1 (6 bases). This CDR3 comprises 17 residues. With 5 bases removed from V and 3 bases from J, the gap between germline ends came to 22 bases. CDR1 and CDR2 (germline): LNHDA, SQIVND (reference sequence). CDR3 DNA sequence: TGTGCCAGTAGTGGCCCGGGGGGGCGAGATTACCACTATGGCTACACCTTC. This sequence encodes CASSGPGGRDYHYGYTF.